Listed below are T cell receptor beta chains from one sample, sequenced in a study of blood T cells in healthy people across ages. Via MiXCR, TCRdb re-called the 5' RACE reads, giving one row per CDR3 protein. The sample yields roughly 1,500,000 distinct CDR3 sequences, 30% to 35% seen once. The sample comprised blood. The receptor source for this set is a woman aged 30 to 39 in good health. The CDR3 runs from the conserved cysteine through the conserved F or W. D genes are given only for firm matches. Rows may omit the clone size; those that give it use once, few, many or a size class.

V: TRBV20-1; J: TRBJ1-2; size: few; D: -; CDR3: CSALNGNSNYGYTF; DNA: TGCAGTGCTCTCAATGGGAACAGCAACTATGGCTACACCTTC
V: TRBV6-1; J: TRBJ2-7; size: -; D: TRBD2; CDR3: CASSASGGAYEQYF; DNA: TGTGCCAGCTCGGCTAGCGGGGGGGCGTACGAGCAGTACTTC
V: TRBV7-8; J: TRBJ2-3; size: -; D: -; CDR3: CASSLALLQSTDTQYF; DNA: TGTGCCAGCAGCTTAGCGCTTCTACAGAGCACAGATACGCAGTATTTT
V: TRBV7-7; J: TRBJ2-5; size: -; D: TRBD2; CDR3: CASGLLAGQETQYF; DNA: TGTGCCAGCGGCTTATTAGCGGGGCAAGAGACCCAGTACTTC
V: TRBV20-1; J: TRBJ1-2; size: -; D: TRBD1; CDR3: CSVQPRQGGYTF; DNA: TGCAGTGTACAACCACGACAGGGCGGCTACACCTTC
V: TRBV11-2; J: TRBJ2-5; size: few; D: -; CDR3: CASSLGGKYQETQYF; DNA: TGTGCCAGCAGCTTAGGGGGCAAGTACCAAGAGACCCAGTACTTC
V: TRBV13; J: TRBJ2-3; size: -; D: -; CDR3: CAGSGSSRRDTQYF; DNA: TGTGCCGGCAGCGGTAGCTCTAGGAGGGATACGCAGTATTTT
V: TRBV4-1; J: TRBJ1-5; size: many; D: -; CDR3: CASSQEAGPQHF; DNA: TGCGCCAGCAGCCAAGAGGCCGGTCCCCAGCATTTT
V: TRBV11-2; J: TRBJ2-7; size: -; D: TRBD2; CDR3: CASSLESGGWYEQYF; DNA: TGTGCCAGCAGCTTAGAATCGGGAGGCTGGTACGAGCAGTACTTC
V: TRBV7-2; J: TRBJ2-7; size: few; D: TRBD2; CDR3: CASSWSSGSYEQYF; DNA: TGTGCCAGCAGCTGGTCTAGCGGGTCCTACGAGCAGTACTTC
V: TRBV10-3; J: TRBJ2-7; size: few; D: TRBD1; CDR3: CAISVWDRVNEQYF; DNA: TGTGCCATCAGTGTTTGGGACAGGGTGAACGAGCAGTACTTC
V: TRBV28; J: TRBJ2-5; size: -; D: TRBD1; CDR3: CASSPIGQEETQYF; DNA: TGTGCCAGCAGTCCGATCGGACAGGAGGAGACCCAGTACTTC
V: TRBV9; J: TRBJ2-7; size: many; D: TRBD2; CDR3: CASSTGRREAVHEQYF; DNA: TGTGCCAGCAGCACGGGGCGGCGGGAGGCTGTGCACGAGCAGTACTTC
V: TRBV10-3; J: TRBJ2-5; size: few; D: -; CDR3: CAISGGLRETQYF; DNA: TGTGCCATCAGTGGGGGACTGCGAGAGACCCAGTACTTC